Listed below are T cell receptor beta chains from one sample, sequenced in a study of cytomegalovirus exposure and HLA in healthy donors. The assay was immunoSEQ multiplex PCR, and TCRdb's table has in-frame clones only and misses some. Altogether 150,000 or so clones are present, 65% to 85% being singletons, with the ten largest covering around 7%. Sequencing input: PBMCs. The receptors were sampled from a woman in her 40s in good health and CMV-seropositive. CDR3s include the opening cysteine and the closing phenylalanine or tryptophan. D genes are given only for firm matches. Only part of the rows carry a size: once, few, many, or a class if the clone is expanded.

CDR3nt	CDR3aa	d_gene	len	abundance	v_gene	j_gene
TGTGCCACCAGCAGAGATTATCCCAGGAGGGACACTGAAGCTTTCTTT	CATSRDYPRRDTEAFF	NA	16	NA	TRBV15	TRBJ1-1
TGTGCCAGCAGTCTAGGATCCGAAGCTTTCTTT	CASSLGSEAFF	NA	11	NA	TRBV28	TRBJ1-1
TGCGCCAGCAGCCAAGGTCCGACAGATGACACCCTGACTGGTGGCTACACCTTC	CASSQGPTDDTLTGGYTF	NA	18	NA	TRBV4-1	TRBJ1-2
TGTGCCAGCAGTCCAACAGGGTTAAGCACCGGGGAGCTGTTTTTT	CASSPTGLSTGELFF	NA	15	NA	TRBV9	TRBJ2-2
TGTGCCAGCAGCTTAATCGGTCAGGGTGATGGAAACACCATATATTTT	CASSLIGQGDGNTIYF	NA	16	NA	TRBV7-9	TRBJ1-3
TGTGCCAGCAGCCCCCGGGGGTCCCCCTACAATGAGCAGTTCTTC	CASSPRGSPYNEQFF	NA	15	NA	TRBV7-3	TRBJ2-1
TGTGCCAGCAGCCTGGGACAGCGGTTTGACTATGGCTACACCTTC	CASSLGQRFDYGYTF	TRBD1	15	once	TRBV6-6	TRBJ1-2
TGTGCCAGCAGTTTAAACAGGAACACTGAAGCTTTCTTT	CASSLNRNTEAFF	NA	13	NA	TRBV27	TRBJ1-1
TGTGCATCAAGGGGGGACAGCTACAATCAGCCCCAGCATTTT	CASRGDSYNQPQHF	TRBD1	14	NA	TRBV19	TRBJ1-5
TGTGCCAGTAGTATAGGTAGCGGGGGGGTCAGAGATACGCAGTATTTT	CASSIGSGGVRDTQYF	TRBD2	16	NA	TRBV19	TRBJ2-3
TGTGCCAGCAGTGCCGGGACAGGTCAAGAGACCCAGTACTTC	CASSAGTGQETQYF	TRBD1	14	NA	TRBV2	TRBJ2-5
TGCGCCAGCAGCTTGGCCCCAGCGGCGGTAGATACGCAGTATTTT	CASSLAPAAVDTQYF	NA	15	NA	TRBV5-1	TRBJ2-3
TGTGCCAGCAGCTCCCGGACTAGGGGCGGTGAGCAGTTCTTC	CASSSRTRGGEQFF	TRBD2	14	NA	TRBV9	TRBJ2-1
TGTGCCAGCAGCCGAGCATTTGAGCAGTTCTTC	CASSRAFEQFF	NA	11	NA	TRBV11-2	TRBJ2-1
TGTGCCAGCGTACCCCGGGACAGGGGCTACGAGCAGTACTTC	CASVPRDRGYEQYF	TRBD1	14	NA	TRBV28	TRBJ2-7
TGTGCCAGCAGTGATCCAGGGAGGAACGGGGAGCTGTTTTTT	CASSDPGRNGELFF	NA	14	NA	TRBV6-1	TRBJ2-2
TGTGCCAGCAGCCCCCCGGGAGGAAACACCATATATTTT	CASSPPGGNTIYF	NA	13	NA	TRBV7-9	TRBJ1-3
TGTGCCAGCAGTGAATACTTAAACGGGGAGCTGTTTTTT	CASSEYLNGELFF	NA	13	NA	TRBV6-1	TRBJ2-2
TGTGCCAGCAGCAACAACAGGGGCCAAGAGACCCAGTACTTC	CASSNNRGQETQYF	TRBD1	14	once	TRBV13	TRBJ2-5
TGTGCCAGCAGTGAAGCAGGGGCGGGGGACTACTACAATGAGCAGTTCTTC	CASSEAGAGDYYNEQFF	TRBD2	17	NA	TRBV6-1	TRBJ2-1
TGCGCCAGCAGCTTGGGGACAGGGGGCCCTTTCCTGAACACTGAAGCTTTCTTT	CASSLGTGGPFLNTEAFF	TRBD1	18	NA	TRBV5-1	TRBJ1-1
TGTGCCAGCAGCTCGGGACAGGGGGCGTCCGAGCAGTACTTC	CASSSGQGASEQYF	TRBD1	14	NA	TRBV5-4	TRBJ2-7
TGCGCCAGCAGCTTGATGGGACAGTACGAGCAGTACTTC	CASSLMGQYEQYF	TRBD1	13	NA	TRBV5-1	TRBJ2-7
TGTGCCAGTACAACACCTGGGGGGGTCCCTCAGCCCCAGCATTTT	CASTTPGGVPQPQHF	NA	15	once	TRBV19	TRBJ1-5
TGTGCCAGCAGTGCGGGGACGGGGGGGCAAACAGATACGCAGTATTTT	CASSAGTGGQTDTQYF	TRBD2	16	NA	TRBV6-4	TRBJ2-3
TGTGCCAGCTCACCACGGACTAGCAATGGCAAAGAGACCCAGTACTTC	CASSPRTSNGKETQYF	TRBD2	16	NA	TRBV18	TRBJ2-5